These 12 T cell receptor beta chains were all obtained from the same sample, sequenced in a study of blood T cell repertoires in COVID-19. Produced via immunoSEQ multiplex PCR; TCRdb's table is partial and in-frame only. The sample contains about 280,000 clones, nearly 90% of which appear only once. The sample taken for sequencing was peripheral blood. The receptor source for this set is a man aged 18 to 29 with active or convalescent COVID-19.

The chain's CDR3 is CASSVGQGSFGEQYF. CDR3 nucleotides: TGTGCCAGCAGCGTGGGACAGGGTAGTTTTGGCGAGCAGTACTTC. V gene TRBV9 combines with J gene TRBJ2-7; 9 nucleotides agree with TRBD1. Germline-derived CDR1 and CDR2 are SGDLS and YYNGEE. This CDR3 is built from 15 residues. Trimming removed 2 bases from V and 6 bases from J; junction bases left unmatched: 9. Full variable domain (rest looked up from reference TRBV9 and TRBJ2-7): DSGVTQTPKHLITATGQRVTLRCSPRSGDLSVYWYQQSLDQGLQFLIQYYNGEERAKGNILERFSAQQFPDLHSELNLSSLELGDSALYFCASSVGQGSFGEQYFGPGTRLTVT.

The gene calls are TRBV11-3 and TRBJ2-2; 8 bases match TRBD2. The V gene end was trimmed by 4 bases and the J gene end by 4 bases; junction bases not matched to a gene: 8. CDR1 is SGHNT and CDR2 is YENEEA in the germline V gene. This CDR3 comprises 16 residues. CDR3 region: CASSSSGGARTGELFF. As DNA, the CDR3 is TGTGCCAGCAGCTCTTCCGGGGGGGCCCGCACCGGGGAGCTGTTTTTT.

The chain couples TRBV13 to TRBJ2-7, with TRBD2 matching over 7 bases. This CDR3 contains 15 residues. V trimming: 4 bases; J trimming: 7 bases; junction bases outside the gene matches: 13. Per the germline V gene, CDR1 is PRHDT and CDR2 is FYEKMQ (reference sequence). The CDR3 protein is CASSSGRADPWEQYF. The DNA of the CDR3 is TGTGCCAGCAGCTCAGGGAGGGCGGACCCCTGGGAGCAGTACTTC.

The chain links TRBV13 to TRBJ2-7, with 8 bases lining up with TRBD2. From germline, CDR1 is PRHDT and CDR2 FYEKMQ (reference sequence). This CDR3 region has 14 residues. The junction had 9 bases not matched to a gene; V was cut back by 5 bases and J by 6 bases. The CDR3 is CASSPRGVGTEQYF. The CDR3 coding sequence is TGTGCCAGCAGCCCGCGGGGGGTTGGGACCGAGCAGTACTTC.

V and J are TRBV13 and TRBJ2-3; TRBD2 matches 7 bases. The CDR3 consists of 15 residues. J lost 6 bases, V lost 4 bases, and 10 bases had no gene match. Per the germline V gene, CDR1 is PRHDT and CDR2 is FYEKMQ (reference sequence). CDR3 DNA: TGTGCCAGCAGCTATCCAGGACTAGACCCCGATACGCAGTATTTT. This codes for CASSYPGLDPDTQYF. Together with reference TRBV13 and TRBJ2-3, the CDR3 gives the full variable domain: AAGVIQSPRHLIKEKRETATLKCYPIPRHDTVYWYQQGPGQDPQFLISFYEKMQSDKGSIPDRFSAQQFSDYHSELNMSSLELGDSALYFCASSYPGLDPDTQYFGPGTRLTVL.

The chain uses TRBV7-9 and TRBJ1-1; D perhaps matches TRBD1 (6 bases). V lost 1 base to trimming and J lost 5 bases, with 14 bases between them. Germline CDR1 reads SEHNR; CDR2 reads FQNEAQ (reference sequence). The CDR3 has 15 residues. The CDR3 DNA reads TGTGCCAGCAGCTTAGGGAGGGGGGGAAAGACTGAAGCTTTCTTT. Residues: CASSLGRGGKTEAFF.

This rearrangement joins TRBV5-5 to TRBJ1-2; D call uncertain. Germline loops: CDR1 SGHKS, CDR2 YYEKEE (reference sequence). The CDR3 loop spans 14 amino acids. V dropped 0 bases and J dropped 0 bases, with 6 bases sitting between them. Here the CDR3 DNA reads TGTGCCAGCAGCTTGGCCCCTACTAACTATGGCTACACCTTC. Translated: CASSLAPTNYGYTF.

The V and J genes are TRBV2 and TRBJ2-2; 8 positions agree with TRBD2. Trimming cost V 10 bases and J 5 bases; bases outside gene matches: 12. CDR3 size: 15 residues. CDR1 is SNHLY, CDR2 FYNNEI, per germline. The CDR3 spells CATLAVAGTTGELFF. The CDR3 DNA is TGTGCCACCCTTGCGGTAGCGGGGACTACCGGGGAGCTGTTTTTT.

The gene calls are TRBV6-5 and TRBJ2-3; D may be TRBD2 (5 bases). Trimming stripped 3 bases from V and 2 bases from J, with 9 bases between. CDR1 is MNHEY, CDR2 SVGAGI, per germline. This CDR3 has 14 amino acids. The CDR3 region is CASSYSLATDTQYF. The CDR3 nucleotides read TGTGCCAGCAGTTATTCGCTAGCCACAGATACGCAGTATTTT.

This chain uses TRBV9 with TRBJ1-6; D is unresolved. The CDR3 extends over 15 amino acids. The germline CDR1 and CDR2 sequences are SGDLS and YYNGEE. V shed 0 bases and J shed 6 bases, with 10 bases lying between them. CDR3 residues: CASSVAEGRNSPLHF. CDR3 DNA: TGTGCCAGCAGCGTAGCGGAGGGCCGTAATTCACCCCTCCACTTT.

The rearrangement links TRBV6-5 to TRBJ1-5; the match to TRBD1 covers 11 bases. CDR3 length: 15 residues. Germline values: CDR1 MNHEY, CDR2 SVGAGI. The trim removed 0 bases at V and 9 bases at J, leaving 4 bases unmatched. CDR3 DNA: TGTGCCAGCAGTTACTCCCGGACAGGGGGCCTGCCCCAGCATTTT. Amino acids: CASSYSRTGGLPQHF.

V usage is TRBV5-8 and J usage is TRBJ1-2; D might be TRBD1 (6 bases). CDR1 SGHTS and CDR2 YDEGEE come from the germline V gene. The CDR3 totals 13 residues. Trimming removed 3 bases from V and 2 bases from J, with 8 bases in between. In DNA form, the CDR3 reads TGTGCCAGCAGCTATCAGGGGAACTATGGCTACACCTTC. Translation: CASSYQGNYGYTF.